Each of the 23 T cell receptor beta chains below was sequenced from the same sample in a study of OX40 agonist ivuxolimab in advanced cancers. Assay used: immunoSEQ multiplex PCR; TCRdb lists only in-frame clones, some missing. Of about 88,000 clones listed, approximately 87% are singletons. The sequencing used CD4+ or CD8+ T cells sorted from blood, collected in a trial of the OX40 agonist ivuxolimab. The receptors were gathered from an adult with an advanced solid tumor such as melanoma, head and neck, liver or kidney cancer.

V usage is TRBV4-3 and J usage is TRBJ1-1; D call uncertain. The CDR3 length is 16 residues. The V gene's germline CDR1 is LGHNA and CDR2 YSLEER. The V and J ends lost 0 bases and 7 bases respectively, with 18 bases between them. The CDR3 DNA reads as TGCGCCAGCAGCCAAGAGGGGAGCCCCTCACTTGGTGAAGCTTTCTTT. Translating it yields CASSQEGSPSLGEAFF.

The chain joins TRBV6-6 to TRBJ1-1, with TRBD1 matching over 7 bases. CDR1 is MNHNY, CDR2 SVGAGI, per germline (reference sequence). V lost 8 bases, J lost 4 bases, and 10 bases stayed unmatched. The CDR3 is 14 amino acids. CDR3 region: CASSRPGGSTEAFF. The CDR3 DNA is TGTGCCAGCTCTAGACCAGGGGGATCCACTGAAGCTTTCTTT.

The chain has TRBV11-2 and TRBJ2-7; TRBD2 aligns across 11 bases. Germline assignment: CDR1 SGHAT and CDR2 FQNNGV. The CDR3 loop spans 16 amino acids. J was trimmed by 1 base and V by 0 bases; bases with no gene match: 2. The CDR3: CASSLEASGGSYEQYF. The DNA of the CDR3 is TGTGCCAGCAGCTTAGAGGCTAGCGGGGGGTCCTACGAGCAGTACTTC.

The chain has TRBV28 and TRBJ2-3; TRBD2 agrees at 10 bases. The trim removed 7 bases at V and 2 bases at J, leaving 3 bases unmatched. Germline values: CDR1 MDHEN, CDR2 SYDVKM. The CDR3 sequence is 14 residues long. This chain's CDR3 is CASKLAGTTDTQYF. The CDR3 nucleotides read TGTGCCAGCAAACTAGCGGGGACCACAGATACGCAGTATTTT.

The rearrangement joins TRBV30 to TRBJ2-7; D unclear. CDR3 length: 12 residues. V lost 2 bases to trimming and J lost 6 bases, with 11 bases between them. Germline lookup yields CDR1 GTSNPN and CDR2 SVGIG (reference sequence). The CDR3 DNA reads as TGTGCCTGGAGTCCCGTTACAGTCGAGCAGTACTTC. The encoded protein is CAWSPVTVEQYF.

The chain's CDR3 is CATSRDLGANQPQHF. In DNA, the CDR3 is TGTGCCACCAGCAGAGATCTGGGGGCTAATCAGCCCCAGCATTTT. The chain links TRBV15 to TRBJ1-5; tentatively, D is TRBD1 (6 bases). The V and J ends lost 0 bases and 4 bases respectively, with 10 bases between them. The CDR3 loop spans 15 amino acids. Germline assignment: CDR1 LNHNV and CDR2 YYDKDF (reference sequence).

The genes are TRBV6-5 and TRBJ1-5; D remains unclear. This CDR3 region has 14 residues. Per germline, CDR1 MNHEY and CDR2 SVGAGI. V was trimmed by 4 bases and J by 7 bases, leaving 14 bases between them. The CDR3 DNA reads TGTGCCAGCAGTTTCCCGGGGATAGGGCAGCCCCAGCATTTT. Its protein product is CASSFPGIGQPQHF.

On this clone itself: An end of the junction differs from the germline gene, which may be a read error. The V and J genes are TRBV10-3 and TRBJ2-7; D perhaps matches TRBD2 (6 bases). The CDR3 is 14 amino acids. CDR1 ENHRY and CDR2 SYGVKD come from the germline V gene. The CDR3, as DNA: TGTGCCAGTTCCCGGGACTTTGGGTCCTCCGAGCAGTACTTC. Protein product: CASSRDFGSSEQYF.

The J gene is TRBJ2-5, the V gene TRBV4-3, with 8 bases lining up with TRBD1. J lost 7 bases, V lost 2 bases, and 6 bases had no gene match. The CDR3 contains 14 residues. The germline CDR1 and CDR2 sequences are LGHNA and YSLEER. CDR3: CASSQNRGSVTQYF. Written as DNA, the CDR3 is TGCGCCAGCAGCCAAAACAGGGGGTCGGTGACCCAGTACTTC.

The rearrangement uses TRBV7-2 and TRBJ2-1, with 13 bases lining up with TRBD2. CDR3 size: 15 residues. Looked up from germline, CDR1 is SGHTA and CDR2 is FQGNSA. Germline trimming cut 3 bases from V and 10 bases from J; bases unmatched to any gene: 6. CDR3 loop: CASSFTSGRVNEQFF. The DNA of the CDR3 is TGTGCCAGCAGCTTTACTAGCGGGAGGGTCAACGAGCAGTTCTTC. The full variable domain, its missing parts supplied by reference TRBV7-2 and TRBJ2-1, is GAGVSQSPSNKVTEKGKDVELRCDPISGHTALYWYRQSLGQGLEFLIYFQGNSAPDKSGLPSDRFSAERTGGSVSTLTIQRTQQEDSAVYLCASSFTSGRVNEQFFGPGTRLTVL.

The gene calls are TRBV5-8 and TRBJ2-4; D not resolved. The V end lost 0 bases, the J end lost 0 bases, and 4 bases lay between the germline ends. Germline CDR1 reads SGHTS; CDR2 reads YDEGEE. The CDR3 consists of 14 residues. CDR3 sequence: CASSLVLAKNIQYF. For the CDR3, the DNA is TGTGCCAGCAGCTTGGTGCTAGCCAAAAACATTCAGTACTTC.

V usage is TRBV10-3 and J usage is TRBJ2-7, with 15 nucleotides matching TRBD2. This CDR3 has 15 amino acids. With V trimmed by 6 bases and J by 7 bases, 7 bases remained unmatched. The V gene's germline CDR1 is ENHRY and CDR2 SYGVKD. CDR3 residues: CAISSGTSGRYEQYF. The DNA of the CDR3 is TGTGCCATCAGCTCCGGGACTAGCGGGAGGTATGAGCAGTACTTC.

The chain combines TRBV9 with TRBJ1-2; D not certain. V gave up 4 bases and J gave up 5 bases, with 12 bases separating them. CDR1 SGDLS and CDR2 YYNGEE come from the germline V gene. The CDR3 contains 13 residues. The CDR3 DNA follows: TGTGCCAGCAGCCTCGGGCTACCATATGGCTACACCTTC. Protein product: CASSLGLPYGYTF.

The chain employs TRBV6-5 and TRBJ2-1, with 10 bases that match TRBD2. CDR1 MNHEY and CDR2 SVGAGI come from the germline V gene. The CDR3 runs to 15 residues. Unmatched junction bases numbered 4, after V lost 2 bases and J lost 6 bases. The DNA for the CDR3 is TGTGCCAGCAGTTACAAGCCTAGCGGGAGCAATGAGCAGTTCTTC. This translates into CASSYKPSGSNEQFF.

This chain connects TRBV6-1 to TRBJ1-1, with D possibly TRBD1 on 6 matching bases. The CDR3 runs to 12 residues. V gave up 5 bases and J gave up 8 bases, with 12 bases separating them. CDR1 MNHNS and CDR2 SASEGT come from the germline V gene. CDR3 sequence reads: CASSSRGVEAFF. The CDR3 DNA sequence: TGTGCCAGCAGTAGCAGGGGTGTGGAAGCTTTCTTT.

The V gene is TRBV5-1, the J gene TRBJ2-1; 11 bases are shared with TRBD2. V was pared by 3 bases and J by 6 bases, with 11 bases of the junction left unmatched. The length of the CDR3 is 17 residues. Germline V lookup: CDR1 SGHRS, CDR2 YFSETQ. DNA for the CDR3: TGCGCCAGCAGCTCCCTGACTAGCGGGAAAACTGGCAATGAGCAGTTCTTC. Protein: CASSSLTSGKTGNEQFF.

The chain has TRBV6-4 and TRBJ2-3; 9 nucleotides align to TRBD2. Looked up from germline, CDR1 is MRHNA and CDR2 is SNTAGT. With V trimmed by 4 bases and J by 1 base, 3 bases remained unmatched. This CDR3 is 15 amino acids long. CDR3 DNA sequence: TGTGCCAGCAGTGTTGTAGCGGGGGGCACAGATACGCAGTATTTT. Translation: CASSVVAGGTDTQYF.

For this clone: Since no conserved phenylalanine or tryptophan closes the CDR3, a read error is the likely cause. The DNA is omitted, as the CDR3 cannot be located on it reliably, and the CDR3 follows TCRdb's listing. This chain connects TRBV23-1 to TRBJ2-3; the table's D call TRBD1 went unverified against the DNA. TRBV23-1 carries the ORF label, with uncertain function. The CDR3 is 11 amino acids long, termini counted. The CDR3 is CASSQNETRGH.

The CDR3 loop reads CASSQGAQKTGNTIYF. The CDR3 bases are TGTGCCAGCTCGCAGGGGGCGCAGAAAACTGGAAACACCATATATTTT. The chain couples TRBV18 to TRBJ1-3, with 8 bases that match TRBD1. From germline, CDR1 is KGHSH and CDR2 LQKENI. V lost 6 bases, J lost 2 bases, and 9 bases stayed unmatched. The CDR3 is 16 amino acids.

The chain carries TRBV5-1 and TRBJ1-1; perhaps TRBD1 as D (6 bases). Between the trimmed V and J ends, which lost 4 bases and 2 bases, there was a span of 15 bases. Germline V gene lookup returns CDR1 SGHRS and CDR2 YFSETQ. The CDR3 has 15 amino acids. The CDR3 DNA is TGCGCCAGCAGCCCGGTCCTGGGGGCTAACACTGAAGCTTTCTTT. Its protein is CASSPVLGANTEAFF.

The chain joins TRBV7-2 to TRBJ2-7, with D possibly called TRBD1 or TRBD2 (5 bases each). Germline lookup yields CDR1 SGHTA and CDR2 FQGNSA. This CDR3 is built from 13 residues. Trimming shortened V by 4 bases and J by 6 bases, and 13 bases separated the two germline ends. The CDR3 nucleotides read TGTGCCAGCAGCTCCGTTGAGGGACGCGAGCAGTACTTC. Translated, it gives CASSSVEGREQYF.

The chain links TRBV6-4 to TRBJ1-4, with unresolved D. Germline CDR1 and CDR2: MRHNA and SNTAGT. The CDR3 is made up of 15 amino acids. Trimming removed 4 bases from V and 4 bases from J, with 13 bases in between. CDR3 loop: CASSASLNLNEKLFF. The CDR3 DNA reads TGTGCCAGCAGTGCGTCGCTGAACCTTAATGAAAAACTGTTTTTT.

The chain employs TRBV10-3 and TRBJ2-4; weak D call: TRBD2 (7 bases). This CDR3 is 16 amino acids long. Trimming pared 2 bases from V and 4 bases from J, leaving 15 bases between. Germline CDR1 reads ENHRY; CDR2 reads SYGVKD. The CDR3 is CAISEGRDTEKNIQYF. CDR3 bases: TGTGCCATCAGTGAGGGGAGGGACACCGAAAAAAACATTCAGTACTTC.